The T cell receptor beta chain described here comes from a study of CD8+ T cells in alopecia areata. Stated treatment: oral pan-JAK inhibitor, 5-10 mg twice daily. Extraction of RNA preceded its reverse transcription into cDNA, which served as the sequencing template. Measured with immunoSEQ multiplex PCR; TCRdb has only the in-frame clones, and not every one. Among some 170,000 clones listed, 58% were seen once. The CDR3 length is 15 residues. Looked up from germline, CDR1 is SGDLS and CDR2 is YYNGEE. Trimming took 0 bases from V and 1 from J, leaving 10 bases between them. Sequencing was performed on CD4+ T cells sorted from blood, taken at approximately week 61, from a patient treated with tofacitinib. The chain has TRBV9 and TRBJ2-5; D uncertain. This TCR came from a human donor with alopecia areata. CDR3 in DNA: TGTGCCAGCAGCGTAGGGTCACAGCCCCAAGAGACCCAGTACTTC. This encodes CASSVGSQPQETQYF.